The clone carrying this TCR delta chain has more than one count but fewer than ten. TCRdb shows a much larger clone's protein in place of this DNA's translation, and the two differ at residue 3, likely through a read error; the protein shown is translated from the DNA. TCRdb called clones from the multiplex PCR reads again using CATT. The table includes 50,000 to 60,000 delta-chain clones, around 2% detected once. These data originate in a study of γδ T cells in repeated Plasmodium falciparum infection. Per the germline V gene, CDR1 is TVYSNPD and CDR2 is GDNSRS (reference sequence). With 4 bases clipped from V and 0 bases from J, the junction kept 10 bases outside the gene matches. The CDR3 consists of 15 residues. Bulk repertoires came from Vgamma9/Vdelta2+ or Vdelta2-negative gammadelta T cells flow-sorted from PBMC.

This chain joins TRDV3 and TRDJ1, with 8 nucleotides matching TRDD3. TCRdb does not report a J gene; here it was assigned by matching the DNA to germline references. This clonotype originated in a pool of human donors (malaria-infected and uninfected, not separated). Sequenced material: gamma-delta T cells from blood. This CDR3 reads CASQGWGRYTDKLIF. The CDR3 DNA reads TGTGCCTCTCAAGGCTGGGGGAGGTACACCGATAAACTCATCTTT.